Each of the 3 T cell receptor beta chains below was sequenced from the same sample in a study of identical twins. A single record per CDR3 protein comes from TCRdb applying MiXCR to the 5' RACE reads. The table lists some 1,600,000 distinct CDR3 sequences, under 35% of them singletons. The specimen sequenced was cord blood. These receptors all stem from a newborn girl in good health.

In this sample, this clonotype turned up a few times. The chain couples TRBV15 to TRBJ2-3; 7 nucleotides match TRBD2. The CDR3 length is 16 residues. Germline V gene lookup returns CDR1 LNHNV and CDR2 YYDKDF (reference sequence). V shed 0 bases and J 4 bases; nucleotides not matched to a gene: 7. CDR3 in DNA: TGTGCCACCAGCAGAGATCCGCTAGCGGAATCAGATACGCAGTATTTT. Translated, it gives CATSRDPLAESDTQYF.

The J gene is TRBJ2-5, the V gene TRBV10-3; 8 bases align to TRBD2. The junction had 3 bases not matched to a gene; V was cut back by 6 bases and J by 3 bases. The germline V gene has CDR1 ENHRY and CDR2 SYGVKD. This CDR3 has 13 amino acids. DNA of the CDR3: TGTGCCATCAGGGGGACTAGAAAAGAGACCCAGTACTTC. Amino acids: CAIRGTRKETQYF.

This chain joins TRBV20-1 and TRBJ1-5; the D is unclear. V shed 3 bases and J shed 2 bases, with 8 bases lying between them. CDR3 length equals 13 residues. CDR1 and CDR2 (germline): DFQATT, SNEGSKA (reference sequence). CDR3 nucleotide sequence: TGCAGTGCTAGCGGGGAGGGCAATCAGCCCCAGCATTTT. Protein product: CSASGEGNQPQHF.